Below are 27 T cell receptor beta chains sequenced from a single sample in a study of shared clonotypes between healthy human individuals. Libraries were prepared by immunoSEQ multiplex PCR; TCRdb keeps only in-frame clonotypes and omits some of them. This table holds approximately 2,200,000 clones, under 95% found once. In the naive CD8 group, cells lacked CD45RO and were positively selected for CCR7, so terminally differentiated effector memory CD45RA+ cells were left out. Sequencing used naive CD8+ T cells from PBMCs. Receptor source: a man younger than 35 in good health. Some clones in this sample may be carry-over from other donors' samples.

The CDR3 DNA reads as TGTGCCAGCAGTTCTCCGGGACTAGCGGGATCTAGAGCCAAAAACATTCAGTACTTC. Translation: CASSSPGLAGSRAKNIQYF. The chain employs TRBV28 and TRBJ2-4; 13 nucleotides agree with TRBD2. J gave up 0 bases and V 4 bases, and 9 bases lay outside the gene matches. The CDR3 is 19 amino acids. Germline CDR1 is MDHEN and CDR2 is SYDVKM.

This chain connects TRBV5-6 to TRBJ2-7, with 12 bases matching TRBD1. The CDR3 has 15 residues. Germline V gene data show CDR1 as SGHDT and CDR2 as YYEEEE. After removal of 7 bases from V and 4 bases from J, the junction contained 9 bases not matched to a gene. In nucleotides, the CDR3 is TGTGCCAGCCGACTCGGGACAGGGGGCAAATACGAGCAGTACTTC. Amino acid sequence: CASRLGTGGKYEQYF.

Here the CDR3 DNA reads TGTGCCAGCAGCGTATGGACAGGCAGGGCCCCCTACGAGCAGTACTTC. Its protein is CASSVWTGRAPYEQYF. The genes are TRBV5-5 and TRBJ2-7; 7 bases map to TRBD1. The ends lost 4 bases at V and 2 bases at J; junction bases unmatched: 12. The CDR3 has 16 amino acids. Germline CDR1 reads SGHKS; CDR2 reads YYEKEE (reference sequence). The entire variable domain, with the rest obtained from reference TRBV5-5 and TRBJ2-7, is as follows: DAGVTQSPTHLIKTRGQQVTLRCSPISGHKSVSWYQQVLGQGPQFIFQYYEKEERGRGNFPDRFSARQFPNYSSELNVNALLLGDSALYLCASSVWTGRAPYEQYFGPGTRLTVT.

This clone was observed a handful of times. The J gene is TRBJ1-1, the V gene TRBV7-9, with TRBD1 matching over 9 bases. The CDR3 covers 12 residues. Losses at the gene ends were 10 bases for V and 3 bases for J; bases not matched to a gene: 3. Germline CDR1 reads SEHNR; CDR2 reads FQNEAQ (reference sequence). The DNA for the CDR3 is TGTGCCATGGGGACAGGGCACACTGAAGCTTTCTTT. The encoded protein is CAMGTGHTEAFF.

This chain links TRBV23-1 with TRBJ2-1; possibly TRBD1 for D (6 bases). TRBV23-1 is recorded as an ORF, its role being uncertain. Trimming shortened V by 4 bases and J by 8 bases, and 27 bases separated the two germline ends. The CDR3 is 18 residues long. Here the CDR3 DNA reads TGCGCCAGCAGTCGACGATGCGGTCGGACAGAGATGAGTGATGAGCAGTTCTTC. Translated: CASSRRCGRTEMSDEQFF.

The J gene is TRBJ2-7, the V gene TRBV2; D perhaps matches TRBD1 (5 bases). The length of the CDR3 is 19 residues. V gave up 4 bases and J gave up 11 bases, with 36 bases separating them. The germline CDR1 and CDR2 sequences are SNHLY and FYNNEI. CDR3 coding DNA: TGTGCCAGCAGTGGTGCCGACAGAAACAGAAAAATAAAGCAGAGTATGGAGTACTTC. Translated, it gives CASSGADRNRKIKQSMEYF.

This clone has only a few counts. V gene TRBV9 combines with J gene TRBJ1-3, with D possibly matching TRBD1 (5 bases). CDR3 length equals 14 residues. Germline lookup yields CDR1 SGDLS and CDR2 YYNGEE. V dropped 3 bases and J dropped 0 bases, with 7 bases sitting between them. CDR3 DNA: TGTGCCAGCAGCGGGGGGTTCTCTGGAAACACCATATATTTT. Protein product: CASSGGFSGNTIYF.

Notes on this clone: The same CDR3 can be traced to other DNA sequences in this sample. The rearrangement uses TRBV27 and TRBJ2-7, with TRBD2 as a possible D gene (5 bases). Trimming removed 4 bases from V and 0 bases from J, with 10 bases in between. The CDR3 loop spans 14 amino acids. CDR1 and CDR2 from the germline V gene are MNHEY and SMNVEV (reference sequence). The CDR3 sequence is CASSSRAGSYEQYF. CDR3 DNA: TGTGCCAGCAGTTCGAGGGCAGGCTCCTACGAGCAGTACTTC.

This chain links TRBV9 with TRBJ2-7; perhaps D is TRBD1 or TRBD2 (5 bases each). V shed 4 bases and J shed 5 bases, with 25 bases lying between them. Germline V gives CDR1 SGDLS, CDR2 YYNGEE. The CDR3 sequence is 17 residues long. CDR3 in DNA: TGTGCCAGCAGCCCTAGGGGAGCTCCTACTCTATCCCACGAGCAGTACTTC. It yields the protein CASSPRGAPTLSHEQYF.

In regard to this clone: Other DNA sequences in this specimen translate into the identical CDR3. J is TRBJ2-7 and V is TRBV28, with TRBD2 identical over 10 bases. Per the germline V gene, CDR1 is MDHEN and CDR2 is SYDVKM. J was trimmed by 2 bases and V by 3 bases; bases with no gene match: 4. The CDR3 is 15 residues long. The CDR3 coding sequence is TGTGCCAGCAGTTTTCGGAGCGGGAGGGCCTACGAGCAGTACTTC. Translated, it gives CASSFRSGRAYEQYF.

The DNA of the CDR3 is TGTGCCACCAGCAAGTCCGGGACAGCCTACCAGTCTAACTATGGCTACACCTTC. It is translated as CATSKSGTAYQSNYGYTF. The V and J genes are TRBV15 and TRBJ1-2; the match to TRBD1 covers 7 bases. CDR3 size: 18 residues. Germline V CDR1 and CDR2: LNHNV, YYDKDF (reference sequence). V shed 4 bases, J shed 0 bases, and the junction held 14 bases outside the gene matches.

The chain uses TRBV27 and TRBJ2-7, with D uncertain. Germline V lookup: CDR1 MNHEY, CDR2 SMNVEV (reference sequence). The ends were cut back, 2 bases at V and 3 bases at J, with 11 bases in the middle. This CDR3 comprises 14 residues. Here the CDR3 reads CASSLAGYGYEQYF. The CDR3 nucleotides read TGTGCCAGCAGTTTAGCCGGGTATGGCTACGAGCAGTACTTC.

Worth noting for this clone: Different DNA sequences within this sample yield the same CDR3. The chain's CDR3 is CASSYGTGDEQFF. DNA of the CDR3: TGTGCCAGCAGTTACGGGACAGGGGATGAGCAGTTCTTC. The chain joins TRBV6-5 to TRBJ2-1, with TRBD1 matching 10 bases. CDR1 MNHEY and CDR2 SVGAGI come from the germline V gene. The junction had 0 bases not matched to a gene; V was cut back by 2 bases and J by 8 bases. The CDR3 is made up of 13 amino acids.

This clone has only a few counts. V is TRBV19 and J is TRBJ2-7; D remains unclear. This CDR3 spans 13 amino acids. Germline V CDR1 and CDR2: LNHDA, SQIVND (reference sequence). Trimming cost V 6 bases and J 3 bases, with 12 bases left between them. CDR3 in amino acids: CASSNKRDYEQYF. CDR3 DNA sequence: TGTGCCAGTAGCAATAAAAGGGACTACGAGCAGTACTTC.

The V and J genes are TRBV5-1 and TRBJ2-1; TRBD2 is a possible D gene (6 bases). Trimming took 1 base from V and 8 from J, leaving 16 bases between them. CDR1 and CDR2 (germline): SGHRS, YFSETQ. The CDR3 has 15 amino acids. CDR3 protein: CASSLRWASADEQFF. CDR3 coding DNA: TGCGCCAGCAGCTTGCGGTGGGCTAGCGCCGATGAGCAGTTCTTC.

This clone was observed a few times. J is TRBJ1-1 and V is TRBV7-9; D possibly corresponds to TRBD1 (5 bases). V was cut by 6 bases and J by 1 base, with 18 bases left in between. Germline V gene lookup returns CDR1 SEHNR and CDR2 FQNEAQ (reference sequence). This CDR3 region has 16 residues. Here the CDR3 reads CASSSNPGPRNTEAFF. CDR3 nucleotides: TGTGCCAGCAGTTCCAACCCGGGACCTAGGAACACTGAAGCTTTCTTT.

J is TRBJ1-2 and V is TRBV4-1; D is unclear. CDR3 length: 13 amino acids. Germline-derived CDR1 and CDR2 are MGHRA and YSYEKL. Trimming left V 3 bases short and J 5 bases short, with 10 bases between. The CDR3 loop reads CASSQGFGYGYTF. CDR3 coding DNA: TGCGCCAGCAGCCAGGGATTTGGGTATGGCTACACCTTC.

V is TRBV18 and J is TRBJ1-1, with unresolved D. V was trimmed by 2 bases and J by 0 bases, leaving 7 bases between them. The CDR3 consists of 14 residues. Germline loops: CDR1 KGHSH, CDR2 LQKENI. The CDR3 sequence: CASSPNIMNTEAFF. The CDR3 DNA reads TGTGCCAGCTCACCAAATATTATGAACACTGAAGCTTTCTTT.

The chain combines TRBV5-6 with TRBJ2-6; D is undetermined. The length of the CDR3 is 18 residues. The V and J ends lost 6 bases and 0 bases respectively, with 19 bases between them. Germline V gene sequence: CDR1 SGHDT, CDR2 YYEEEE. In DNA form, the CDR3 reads TGTGCCAGCACCCCGGGCATGGATTTCCCCTCTGGGGCCAACGTCCTGACTTTC. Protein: CASTPGMDFPSGANVLTF. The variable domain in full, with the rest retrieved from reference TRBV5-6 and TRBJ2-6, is DAGVTQSPTHLIKTRGQQVTLRCSPKSGHDTVSWYQQALGQGPQFIFQYYEEEERQRGNFPDRFSGHQFPNYSSELNVNALLLGDSALYLCASTPGMDFPSGANVLTFGAGSRLTVL.

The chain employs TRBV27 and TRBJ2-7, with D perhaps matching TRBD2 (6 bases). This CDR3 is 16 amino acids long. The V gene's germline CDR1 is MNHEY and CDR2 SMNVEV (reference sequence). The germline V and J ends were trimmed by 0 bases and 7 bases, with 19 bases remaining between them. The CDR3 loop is CASSLSPAAGRSEQYF. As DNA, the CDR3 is TGTGCCAGCAGTTTATCTCCCGCAGCTGGGAGGAGTGAGCAGTACTTC.

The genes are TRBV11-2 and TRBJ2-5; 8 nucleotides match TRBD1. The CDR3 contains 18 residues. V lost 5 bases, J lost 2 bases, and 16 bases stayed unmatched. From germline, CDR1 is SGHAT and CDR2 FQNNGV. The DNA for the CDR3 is TGTGCCAGCAGCAATCCTGGGGTGCTACAGGGGGGTCAAGAGACCCAGTACTTC. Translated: CASSNPGVLQGGQETQYF.

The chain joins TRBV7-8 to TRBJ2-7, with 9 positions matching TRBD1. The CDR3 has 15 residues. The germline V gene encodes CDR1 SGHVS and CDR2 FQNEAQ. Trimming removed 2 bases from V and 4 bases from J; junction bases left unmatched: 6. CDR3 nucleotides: TGTGCCAGCAGCTTAATTACAGGGGGCTCATACGAGCAGTACTTC. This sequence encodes CASSLITGGSYEQYF.

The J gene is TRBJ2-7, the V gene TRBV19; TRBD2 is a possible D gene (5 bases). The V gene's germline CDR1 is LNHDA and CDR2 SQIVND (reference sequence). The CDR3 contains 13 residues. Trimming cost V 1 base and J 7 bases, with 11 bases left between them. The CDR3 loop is CASSIVRGSEQYF. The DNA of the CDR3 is TGTGCCAGTAGTATAGTCCGAGGGAGTGAGCAGTACTTC.

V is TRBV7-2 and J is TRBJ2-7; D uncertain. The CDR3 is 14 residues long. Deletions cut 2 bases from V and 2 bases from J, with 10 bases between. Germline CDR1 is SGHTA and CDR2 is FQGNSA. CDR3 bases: TGTGCCAGCAGCTTACTTTCCATCGCCTACGAGCAGTACTTC. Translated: CASSLLSIAYEQYF. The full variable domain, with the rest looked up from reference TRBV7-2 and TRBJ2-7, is GAGVSQSPSNKVTEKGKDVELRCDPISGHTALYWYRQSLGQGLEFLIYFQGNSAPDKSGLPSDRFSAERTGGSVSTLTIQRTQQEDSAVYLCASSLLSIAYEQYFGPGTRLTVT.

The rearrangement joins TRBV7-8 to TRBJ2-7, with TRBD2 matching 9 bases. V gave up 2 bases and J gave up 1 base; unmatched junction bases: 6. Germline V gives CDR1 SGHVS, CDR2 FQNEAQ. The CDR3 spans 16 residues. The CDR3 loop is CASSLLRTSVSYEQYF. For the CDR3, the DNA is TGTGCCAGCAGCTTATTGCGGACTAGCGTTTCCTACGAGCAGTACTTC.

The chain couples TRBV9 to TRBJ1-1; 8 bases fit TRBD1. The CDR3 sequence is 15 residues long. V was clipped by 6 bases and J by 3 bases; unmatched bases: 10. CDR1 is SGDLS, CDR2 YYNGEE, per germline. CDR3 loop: CASKQGVGEDTEAFF. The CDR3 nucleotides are TGTGCCAGCAAACAGGGGGTAGGTGAGGACACTGAAGCTTTCTTT. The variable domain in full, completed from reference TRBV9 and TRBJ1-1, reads DSGVTQTPKHLITATGQRVTLRCSPRSGDLSVYWYQQSLDQGLQFLIQYYNGEERAKGNILERFSAQQFPDLHSELNLSSLELGDSALYFCASKQGVGEDTEAFFGQGTRLTVV.

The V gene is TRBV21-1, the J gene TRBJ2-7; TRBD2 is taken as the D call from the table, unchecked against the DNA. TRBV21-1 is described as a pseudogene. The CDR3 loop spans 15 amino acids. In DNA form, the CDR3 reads TGTGCCAGCAGCAAATCCGGGACTCTTTCCTACGAGCAGTACTTC. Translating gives CASSKSGTLSYEQYF.